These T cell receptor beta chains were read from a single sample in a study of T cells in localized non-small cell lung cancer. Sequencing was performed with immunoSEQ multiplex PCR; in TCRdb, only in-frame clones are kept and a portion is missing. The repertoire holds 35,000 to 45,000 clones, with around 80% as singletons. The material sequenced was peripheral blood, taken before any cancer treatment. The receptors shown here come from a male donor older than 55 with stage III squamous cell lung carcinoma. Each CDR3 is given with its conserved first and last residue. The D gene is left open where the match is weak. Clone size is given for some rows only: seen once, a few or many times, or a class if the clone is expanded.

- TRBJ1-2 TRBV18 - TGTGCCAGCTCACCGATTCAGGCAGCTAACTATGGCTACACCTTC CASSPIQAANYGYTF
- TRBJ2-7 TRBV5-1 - TGCGCCAGCAGCTTGGAGATCGGGACCTCCTACGAGCAGTACTTC CASSLEIGTSYEQYF
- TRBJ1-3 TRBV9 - TGTGCCAGCAGCGTGGCAACTGGAAACACCATATATTTT CASSVATGNTIYF
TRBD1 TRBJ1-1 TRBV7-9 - TGTGCCAGCAGCCCCCAGGGGGCGGGGAACACTGAAGCTTTCTTT CASSPQGAGNTEAFF
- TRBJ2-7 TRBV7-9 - TGTGCCAGCAGCTTACTAGACGCCACCTACGAGCAGTACTTC CASSLLDATYEQYF
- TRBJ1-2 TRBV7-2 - TGTGCCAGCAGCTTTGGAACAGCCAGGAATGGCTACACCTTC CASSFGTARNGYTF
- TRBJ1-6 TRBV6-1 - TGTGCCAGCAGTGAATACGGGGGTTCAGATTCACCCCTCCACTTT CASSEYGGSDSPLHF
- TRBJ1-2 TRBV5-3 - TGTGCCAGAAGCCGGAACAGGAGGGGCTACACCTTC CARSRNRRGYTF
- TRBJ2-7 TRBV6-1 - TGTGCCAGCAGCGGCCCCTCCTGGACCTACGAGCAGTACTTC CASSGPSWTYEQYF
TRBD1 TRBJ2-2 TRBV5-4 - TGTGCCAGCAGCCCCAAGGACAGGGAGGACACCGGGGAGCTGTTTTTT CASSPKDREDTGELFF
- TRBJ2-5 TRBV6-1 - TGTGCCAGCAGTGAAATGGCGGGGGCCCAAGAGACCCAGTACTTC CASSEMAGAQETQYF
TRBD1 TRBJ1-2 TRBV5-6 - TGTGCCAGCATCCCGACAGGGGGCTCGTATGGCTACACCTTC CASIPTGGSYGYTF
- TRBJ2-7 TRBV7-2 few TGTGCCAGCAGCTTAGTGGGGGATCGGGAGCAGTACTTC CASSLVGDREQYF
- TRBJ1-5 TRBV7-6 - TGTGCCAGCAGCTTAGCACAGAACAATCAGCCCCAGCATTTT CASSLAQNNQPQHF
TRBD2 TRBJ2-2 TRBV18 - TGTGCCAGCTCACCCCCTAGCGGGAGAGGTACCGGGGAGCTGTTTTTT CASSPPSGRGTGELFF
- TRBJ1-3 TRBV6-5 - TGTGCCAGCTCCCGTAGCTCTGGAAACACCATATATTTT CASSRSSGNTIYF
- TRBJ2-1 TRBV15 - TGTGCCACCAGCAGAGAACTAGCAAATGAGCAGTTCTTC CATSRELANEQFF
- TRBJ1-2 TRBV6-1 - TGTGCCAGCAGTCTCGGACAGACCAACTGTGGCTACACCTTC CASSLGQTNCGYTF
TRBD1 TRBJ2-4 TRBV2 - TGTGCCAGCAGGGGATTGGACAGGGGTAAAAACATTCAGTACTTC CASRGLDRGKNIQYF
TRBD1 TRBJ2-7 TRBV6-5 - TGTGCCAGCAGTCCCGGGACAGGTTCCTACGAGCAGTACTTC CASSPGTGSYEQYF
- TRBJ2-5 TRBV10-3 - TGTGCCATCAGTGAACGCCAGACCCAAGAGACCCAGTACTTC CAISERQTQETQYF
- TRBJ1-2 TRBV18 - TGTGCCAGCTCACCACTGGTGGGAACCTATGGCTACACCTTC CASSPLVGTYGYTF
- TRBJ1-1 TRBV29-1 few TGCAGCGTTGCAATGAGAGCGAACACTGAAGCTTTCTTT CSVAMRANTEAFF
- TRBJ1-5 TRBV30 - TGTGCCTGGAGTTTGGGTCGGGGTCCCAATCAGCCCCAGCATTTT CAWSLGRGPNQPQHF
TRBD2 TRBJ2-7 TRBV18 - TGTGCCAGCTCACCAGCTAGCGGGAGCGACGAGCAGTACTTC CASSPASGSDEQYF
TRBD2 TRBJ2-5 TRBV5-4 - TGTGCCAGCAGCTCGGGACTAGCGGACAAAGAGACCCAGTACTTC CASSSGLADKETQYF
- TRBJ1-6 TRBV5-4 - TGTGCCAGCAGCGATGGGACCCCAGGGTCACCCCTCCACTTT CASSDGTPGSPLHF
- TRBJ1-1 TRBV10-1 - TGCGCCAGCAGTCCTGACATGAACACTGAAGCTTTCTTT CASSPDMNTEAFF
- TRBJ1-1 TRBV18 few TGTGCCAGCTCACCACCTATAAGTGGGACCCTTGAAGCTTTCTTT CASSPPISGTLEAFF
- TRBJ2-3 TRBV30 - TGTGCCTGGAAATCAGATACGCAGTATTTT CAWKSDTQYF
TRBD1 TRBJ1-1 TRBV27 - TGTGCCAGCAGCGACAGGGGGCGAAACACTGAAGCTTTCTTT CASSDRGRNTEAFF
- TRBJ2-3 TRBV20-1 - TGCAGTGCCCCCACAGATACGCAGTATTTT CSAPTDTQYF
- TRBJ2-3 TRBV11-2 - TGTGCCAGCAGCTTAGGGGTGCGCCCAAGGACAGATACGCAGTATTTT CASSLGVRPRTDTQYF
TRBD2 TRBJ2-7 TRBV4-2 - TGTGCCAGCAGCCAAGCACTAGCGGGTGGTTACGAGCAGTACTTC CASSQALAGGYEQYF
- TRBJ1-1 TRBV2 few TGTGCCAGCCGGAGTAACCTAAACACTGAAGCTTTCTTT CASRSNLNTEAFF
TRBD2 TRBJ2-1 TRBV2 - TGTGCCAGCCGACGGACTAGCGGGAATGAGCAGTTCTTC CASRRTSGNEQFF
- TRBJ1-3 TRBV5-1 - TGCGCCAGCAGCTTGGGAGGGGCGGCGGGAAACACCATATATTTT CASSLGGAAGNTIYF
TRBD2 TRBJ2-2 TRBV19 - TGTGCCAGTAGTATAAAACTAGCGGGAGGGCCTGACACCGGGGAGCTGTTTTTT CASSIKLAGGPDTGELFF
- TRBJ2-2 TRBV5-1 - TGCGCCAGCAGCTCCTTCTCCGTGGGAGAGACCGGGGAGCTGTTTTTT CASSSFSVGETGELFF
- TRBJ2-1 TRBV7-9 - TGTGCCAGCAGCCTATACCCCCGGCCCCGGGGGTCCTACAATGAGCAGTTCTTC CASSLYPRPRGSYNEQFF
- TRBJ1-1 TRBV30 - TGTGCGGTGGCCCTTGGGCCGAACACTGAAGCTTTCTTT CAVALGPNTEAFF
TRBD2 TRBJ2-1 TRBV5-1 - TGCGCCAGCAGCTTGGCCCGGGAGGGGGAGCAGTTCTTC CASSLAREGEQFF